This TCR beta chain appears in the sequencing data of a study of blood T cell repertoires in COVID-19. Study-level background: The United States, Italy and Spain provided the acute and convalescent COVID-19 samples. Nucleic acid was either cDNA or gDNA, and it came from T cells, B-cell-depleted T cells, or PBMCs.

In the authors' workflow: By means of reference gene primer amplification, nucleated cell counts were estimated. Clones were sequenced by immunoSEQ multiplex PCR, and TCRdb holds only the in-frame ones, with some missing. V and J calls and clone size follow that table, whereas D and trimming were derived from the DNA. The table records some 60,000 clones, 90% of them present only once. The sequence derives from a man aged 35 to 55 with acute or convalescent COVID-19. The sample was peripheral blood.

The CDR3 reads CASSWDRGVEKLFF. CDR3 nucleotides: TGTGCCAGCAGTTGGGACAGGGGAGTAGAAAAACTGTTTTTT. V usage is TRBV28 and J usage is TRBJ1-4, with 10 bases fitting TRBD1. CDR3 size: 14 residues. The V gene end was trimmed by 4 bases and the J gene end by 8 bases; junction bases not matched to a gene: 4. The germline V gene encodes CDR1 MDHEN and CDR2 SYDVKM.